What follows describes a single T cell receptor beta chain. As processed by the authors: Estimation of nucleated cell counts relied on the amplification of reference gene primers. Produced via immunoSEQ multiplex PCR; TCRdb's table is partial and in-frame only. D and trimming come from the DNA, and the V and J calls and clone size come from that table. The sample lists almost 250,000 clones, roughly 82% occurring once. V shed 4 bases, J shed 10 bases, and the junction held 1 base outside the gene matches. The CDR3 extends over 12 amino acids. Germline lookup yields CDR1 SEHNR and CDR2 FQNEAQ (reference sequence). These data come from a study of blood T cell repertoires in COVID-19. Study summary: Acute and convalescent COVID-19 specimens originated in the United States, Italy and Spain. The cDNA or gDNA used as material had been derived from T cells, B-cell-depleted T cells, or PBMCs.

The V and J genes are TRBV7-9 and TRBJ1-6, with 7 bases aligning to TRBD1. Sequencing was performed on peripheral blood. The sequence was collected from a woman older than 75 with COVID-19, enrolled during active disease. The DNA for the CDR3 is TGTGCCAGCAGCTCCAGGGGGTCACCCCTCCACTTT. Its protein is CASSSRGSPLHF. Based on the CDR3 plus reference TRBV7-9 and TRBJ1-6, the full variable domain is DTGVSQNPRHKITKRGQNVTFRCDPISEHNRLYWYRQTLGQGPEFLTYFQNEAQLEKSRLLSDRFSAERPKGSFSTLEIQRTEQGDSAMYLCASSSRGSPLHFGNGTRLTVT.